This T cell receptor (beta chain) originates from a study of graft-versus-host responses after intestinal transplantation. Study overall: All recipients got anti-thymocyte globulin induction, then tacrolimus and steroids for about 3 years.

Study-wide results and caveats: Elevated graft-versus-host to host-versus-graft clonal ratios in allografts were recorded for patients with graft-donor T cell macrochimerism. Detected in recipient marrow were GvH clones, some of which were first observed in ileum or blood.

Generated by immunoSEQ multiplex PCR, the TCRdb table keeps only in-frame clones and is missing some. The sample carries about 120,000 clones, approximately 90% recorded once. As regards this clone: What it binds is unknown.

This CDR3 is 15 amino acids long. The germline V gene has CDR1 MDHEN and CDR2 SYDVKM. Deletions cut 4 bases from V and 5 bases from J, with 16 bases between. The specimen comprised unstimulated CD4+ T cells sorted from spleen or lymph node cells, sampled before intestinal transplant. The genes are TRBV28 and TRBJ2-3, with D perhaps TRBD2 (6 bases). The sequence derives from a human donor who received an intestinal transplant. CDR3 sequence reads: CASSSTGTSLDTQYF. CDR3 sequence (DNA): TGTGCCAGCAGTTCGACCGGGACTTCTTTAGATACGCAGTATTTT. The full variable domain, completed using reference TRBV28 and TRBJ2-3, is DVKVTQSSRYLVKRTGEKVFLECVQDMDHENMFWYRQDPGLGLRLIYFSYDVKMKEKGDIPEGYSVSREKKERFSLILESASTNQTSMYLCASSSTGTSLDTQYFGPGTRLTVL.